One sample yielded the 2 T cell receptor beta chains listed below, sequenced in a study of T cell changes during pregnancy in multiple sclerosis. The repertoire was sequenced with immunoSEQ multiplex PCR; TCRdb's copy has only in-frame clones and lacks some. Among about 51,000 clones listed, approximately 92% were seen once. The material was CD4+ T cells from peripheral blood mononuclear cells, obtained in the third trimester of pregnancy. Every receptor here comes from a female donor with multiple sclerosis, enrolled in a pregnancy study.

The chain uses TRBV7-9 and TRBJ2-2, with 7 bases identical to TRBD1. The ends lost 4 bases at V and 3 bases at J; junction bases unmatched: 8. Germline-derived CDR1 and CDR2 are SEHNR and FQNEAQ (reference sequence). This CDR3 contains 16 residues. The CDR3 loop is CASSSPTGIHTGELFF. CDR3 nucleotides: TGTGCCAGCAGCTCCCCGACAGGGATCCACACCGGGGAGCTGTTTTTT.

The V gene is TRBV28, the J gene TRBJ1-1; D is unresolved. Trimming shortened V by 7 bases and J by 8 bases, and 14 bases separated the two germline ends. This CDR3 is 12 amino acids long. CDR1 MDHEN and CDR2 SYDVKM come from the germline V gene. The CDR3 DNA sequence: TGTGCCAGCATCTCAGCGGTACAGGAAGCTTTCTTT. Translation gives CASISAVQEAFF.